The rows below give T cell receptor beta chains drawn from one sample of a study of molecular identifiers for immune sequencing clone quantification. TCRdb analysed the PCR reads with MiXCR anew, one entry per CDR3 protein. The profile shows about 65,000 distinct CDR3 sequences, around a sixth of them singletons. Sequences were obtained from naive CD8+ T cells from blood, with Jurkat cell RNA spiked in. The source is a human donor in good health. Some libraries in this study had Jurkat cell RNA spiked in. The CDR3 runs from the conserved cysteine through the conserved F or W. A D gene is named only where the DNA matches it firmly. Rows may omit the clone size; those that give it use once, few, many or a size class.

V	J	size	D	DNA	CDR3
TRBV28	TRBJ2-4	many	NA	TGTGCCAGCAGTTCCTTGCCTAGACTAGGGGGGGCAAACATTCAGTACTTC	CASSSLPRLGGANIQYF
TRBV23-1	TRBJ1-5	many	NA	TGCGCCAGCAGTCAATCCCCCAATCAGCCCCAGCATTTT	CASSQSPNQPQHF
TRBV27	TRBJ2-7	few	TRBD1	TGTGCCAGCAGCACCGCCGGGACAGCCGCCTACGAGCAGTACTTC	CASSTAGTAAYEQYF
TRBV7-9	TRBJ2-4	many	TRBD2	TGTGCCAGCAGCTTACCCCGGACTAGCGGGGACCTAGCCAAAAACATTCAGTACTTC	CASSLPRTSGDLAKNIQYF
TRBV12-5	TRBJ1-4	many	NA	TGTGCTAGTGCCGGAGGGGCCTGGGATGAAAAACTGTTTTTT	CASAGGAWDEKLFF
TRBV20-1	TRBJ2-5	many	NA	TGCAGTGCTAGAGATTTCGGGTCGGGGTTTCATCTCCAAGAGACCCAGTACTTC	CSARDFGSGFHLQETQYF
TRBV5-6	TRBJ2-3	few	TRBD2	TGTGCCAGCAGCACACTACTAGCGGGAGTACTAGATACGCAGTATTTT	CASSTLLAGVLDTQYF
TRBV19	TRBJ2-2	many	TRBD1	TGTGCCAGTAGCTATTGGACAGGGTACACCGGGGAGCTGTTTTTT	CASSYWTGYTGELFF
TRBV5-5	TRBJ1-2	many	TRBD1	TGTGCCAGCAGCTTGGCGGTCGTGGGGACAGGAGGATCCTATGGCTACACCTTC	CASSLAVVGTGGSYGYTF
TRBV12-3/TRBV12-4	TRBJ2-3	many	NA	TGTGCCAGCAGTCCAAAGAATAGGGCAGATACGCAGTATTTT	CASSPKNRADTQYF
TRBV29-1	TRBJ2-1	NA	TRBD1	TGCAGCGTAGCCAGGTACAGGGGCTCCTACAATGAGCAGTTCTTC	CSVARYRGSYNEQFF
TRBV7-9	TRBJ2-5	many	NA	TGTGCCAGCAGCTTAGCGATCGGACCGCTCCAAGAGACCCAGTACTTC	CASSLAIGPLQETQYF
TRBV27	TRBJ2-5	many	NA	TGTGCCGCCGGGCTGGAAGCTGCGCCTCTGGAGACCCAGTACTTC	CAAGLEAAPLETQYF
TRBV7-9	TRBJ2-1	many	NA	TGTGCCAGCAGCACCGAAAATGAGCAGTTCTTC	CASSTENEQFF
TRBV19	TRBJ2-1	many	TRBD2	TGTGCCAGTAGTATATCTAGCGGGAGCAATGAGCAGTTCTTC	CASSISSGSNEQFF
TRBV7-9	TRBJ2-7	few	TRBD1	TGTGCCAGCAGCTCAAAGGGACAGGGCATGGGGCAGTACTTC	CASSSKGQGMGQYF
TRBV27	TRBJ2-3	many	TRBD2	TGTGCCAGCAGTTTATGGACTAGCGGGAGTGCTACGCAGTATTTT	CASSLWTSGSATQYF
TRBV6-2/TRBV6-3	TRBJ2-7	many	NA	TGTGCCAGCGAGGGGAACTACGAGCAGTACTTC	CASEGNYEQYF
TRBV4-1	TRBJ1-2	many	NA	TGCGCCAGCAGCCTAAGCGACTCCGGGACCCTTATACCTTATGGCTACACCTTC	CASSLSDSGTLIPYGYTF
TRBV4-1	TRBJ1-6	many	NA	TGCGCCAGCAGCCAACGTGCAGGGGACAATTCACCCCTCCACTTT	CASSQRAGDNSPLHF
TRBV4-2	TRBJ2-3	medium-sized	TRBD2	TGTGCCAGCAGCCAGACACTAGCGGGAGGGCCCCTAACAGATACGCAGTATTTT	CASSQTLAGGPLTDTQYF
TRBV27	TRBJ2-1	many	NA	TGTGCCAGCAGTATACTGAATGAGCAGTTCTTC	CASSILNEQFF
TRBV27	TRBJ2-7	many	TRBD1	TGTGCCAGCAGTGGCGACAGGGGAAAACACGAGCAGTACTTC	CASSGDRGKHEQYF
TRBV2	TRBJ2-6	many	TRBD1	TGTGCCAGCAGGGCCGGGACAGCTTACTCTGGGGCCAACGTCCTGACTTTC	CASRAGTAYSGANVLTF
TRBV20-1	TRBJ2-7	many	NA	TGCAGTGCTAGGGACGAAATTCGGGAACAGTACTTC	CSARDEIREQYF
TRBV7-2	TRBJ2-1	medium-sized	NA	TGTGCCAGCAGCTCCCCGGAGGATAGCTCCTACAATGAGCAGTTCTTC	CASSSPEDSSYNEQFF
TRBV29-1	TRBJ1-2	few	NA	TGCAGCGTTGAAGGGGGGGGGACTACCATTGGCTACACCTTC	CSVEGGGTTIGYTF
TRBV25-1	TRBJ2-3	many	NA	TGTGCCAGCGTACAAGATTCAGATACGCAGTATTTT	CASVQDSDTQYF
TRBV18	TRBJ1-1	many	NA	TGTGCCAGCTCACTACCCCTTACCTTGGGAGGGCTCCACACTGAAGCTTTCTTT	CASSLPLTLGGLHTEAFF
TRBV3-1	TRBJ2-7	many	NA	TGTGCCAGCAGCCAAACTAGAAGGGACCACACCTACGAGCAGTACTTC	CASSQTRRDHTYEQYF
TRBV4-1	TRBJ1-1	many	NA	TGCGCCAGCAGCCCGGGACCGCTGAACACTGAAGCTTTCTTT	CASSPGPLNTEAFF